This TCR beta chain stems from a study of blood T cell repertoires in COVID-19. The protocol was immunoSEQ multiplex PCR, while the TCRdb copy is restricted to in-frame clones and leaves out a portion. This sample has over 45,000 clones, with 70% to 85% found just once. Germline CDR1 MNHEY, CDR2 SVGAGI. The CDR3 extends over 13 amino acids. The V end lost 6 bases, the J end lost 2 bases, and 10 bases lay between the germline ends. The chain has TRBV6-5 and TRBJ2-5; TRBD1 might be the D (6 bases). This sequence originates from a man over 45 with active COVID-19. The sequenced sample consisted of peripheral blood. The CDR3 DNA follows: TGTGCCAGCAGCCGTGACAGGCAAGAGACCCAGTACTTC. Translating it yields CASSRDRQETQYF.